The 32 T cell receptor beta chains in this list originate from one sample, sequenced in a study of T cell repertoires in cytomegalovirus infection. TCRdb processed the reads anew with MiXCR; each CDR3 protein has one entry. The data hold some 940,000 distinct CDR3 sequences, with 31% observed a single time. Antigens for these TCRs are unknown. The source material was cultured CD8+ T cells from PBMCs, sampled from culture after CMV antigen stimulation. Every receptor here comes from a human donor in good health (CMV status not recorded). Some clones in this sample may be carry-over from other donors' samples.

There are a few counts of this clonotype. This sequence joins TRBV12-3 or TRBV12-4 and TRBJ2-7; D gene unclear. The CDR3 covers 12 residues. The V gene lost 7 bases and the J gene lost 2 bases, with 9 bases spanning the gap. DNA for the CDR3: TGTGCCAGCACCGACGGTACCTACGAGCAGTACTTC. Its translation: CASTDGTYEQYF.

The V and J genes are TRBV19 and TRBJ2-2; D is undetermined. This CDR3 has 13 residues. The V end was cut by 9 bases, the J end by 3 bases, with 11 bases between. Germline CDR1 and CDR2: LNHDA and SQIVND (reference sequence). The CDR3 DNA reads TGTGCCAGCGTTCAGGAGTACACCGGGGAGCTGTTTTTT. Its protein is CASVQEYTGELFF.

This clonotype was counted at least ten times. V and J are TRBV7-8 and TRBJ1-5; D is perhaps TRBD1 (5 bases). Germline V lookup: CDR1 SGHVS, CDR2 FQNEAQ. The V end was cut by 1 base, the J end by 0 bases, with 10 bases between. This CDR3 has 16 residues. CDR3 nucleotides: TGTGCCAGCAGCTTAGACGGGACGGATAGCAATCAGCCCCAGCATTTT. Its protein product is CASSLDGTDSNQPQHF.

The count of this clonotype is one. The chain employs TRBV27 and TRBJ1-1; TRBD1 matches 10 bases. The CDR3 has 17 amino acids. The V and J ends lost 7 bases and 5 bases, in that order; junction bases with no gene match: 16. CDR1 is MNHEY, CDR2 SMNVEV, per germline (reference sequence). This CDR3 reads CASTTLDRGNGWTEAFF. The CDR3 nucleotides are TGTGCCAGCACCACGTTGGACAGGGGGAACGGTTGGACTGAAGCTTTCTTT.

The CDR3 protein is CASSQALLQNSGGARNEQFF. The CDR3 coding sequence is TGCGCCAGCAGCCAAGCCCTCCTACAAAATAGCGGGGGGGCGAGGAATGAGCAGTTCTTC. The chain uses TRBV4-1 and TRBJ2-1; 11 nucleotides match TRBD2. Germline V lookup: CDR1 MGHRA, CDR2 YSYEKL. The CDR3 totals 20 residues. The J segment lost 7 bases and the V segment lost 1 base, leaving 18 bases of the junction unmatched.

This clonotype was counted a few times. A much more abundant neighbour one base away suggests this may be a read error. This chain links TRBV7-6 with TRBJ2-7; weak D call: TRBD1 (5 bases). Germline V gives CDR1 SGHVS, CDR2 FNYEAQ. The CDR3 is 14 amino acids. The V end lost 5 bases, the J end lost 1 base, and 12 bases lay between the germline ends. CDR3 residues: CASSPAGQSYEQYF. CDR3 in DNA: TGTGCCAGCAGCCCCGCCGGACAATCCTACGAGCAGTACTTC.

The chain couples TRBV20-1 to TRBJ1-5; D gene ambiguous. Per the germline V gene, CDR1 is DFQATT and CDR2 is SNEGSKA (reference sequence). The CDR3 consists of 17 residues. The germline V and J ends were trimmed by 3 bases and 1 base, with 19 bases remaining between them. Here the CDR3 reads CSASASQVYRSNQPQHF. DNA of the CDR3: TGCAGTGCTAGTGCCAGCCAGGTTTATCGGAGCAATCAGCCCCAGCATTTT.

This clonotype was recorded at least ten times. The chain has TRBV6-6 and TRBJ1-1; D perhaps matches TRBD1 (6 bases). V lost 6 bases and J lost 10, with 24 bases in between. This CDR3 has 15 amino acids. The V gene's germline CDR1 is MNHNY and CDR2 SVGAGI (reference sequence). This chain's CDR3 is CASSPGEAPVRGAFF. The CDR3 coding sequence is TGTGCCAGCAGCCCGGGGGAGGCTCCAGTCAGGGGAGCTTTCTTT.

The CDR3 DNA follows: TGTGCCAGCAGCGCGCGGGACGATCAGTTCTTC. As protein: CASSARDDQFF. This chain links TRBV13 with TRBJ2-1, with D possibly TRBD2 on 6 matching bases. The length of the CDR3 is 11 residues. Germline-derived CDR1 and CDR2 are PRHDT and FYEKMQ (reference sequence). Trimming removed 5 bases from V and 13 bases from J, with 12 bases in between.

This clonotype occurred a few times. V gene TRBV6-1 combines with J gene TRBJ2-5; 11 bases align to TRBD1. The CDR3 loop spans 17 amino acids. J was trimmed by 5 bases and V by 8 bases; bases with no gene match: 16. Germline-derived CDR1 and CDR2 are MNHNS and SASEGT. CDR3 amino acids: CASEGGGQGAPWETQYF. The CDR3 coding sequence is TGTGCCAGCGAAGGGGGAGGACAGGGGGCGCCATGGGAGACCCAGTACTTC.

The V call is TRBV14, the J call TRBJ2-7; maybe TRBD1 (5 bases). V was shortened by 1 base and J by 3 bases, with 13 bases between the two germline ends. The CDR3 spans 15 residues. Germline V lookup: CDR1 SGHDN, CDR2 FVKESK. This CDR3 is CASSQGGVSDYEQYF. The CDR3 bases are TGTGCCAGCAGCCAAGGGGGCGTATCGGACTACGAGCAGTACTTC.

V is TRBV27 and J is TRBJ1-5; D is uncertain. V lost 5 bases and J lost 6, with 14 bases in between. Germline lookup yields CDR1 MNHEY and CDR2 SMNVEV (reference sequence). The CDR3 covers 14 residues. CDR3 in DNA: TGTGCCAGCAGTCTAGACCTAGGGAGTCAGCCCCAGCATTTT. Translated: CASSLDLGSQPQHF.

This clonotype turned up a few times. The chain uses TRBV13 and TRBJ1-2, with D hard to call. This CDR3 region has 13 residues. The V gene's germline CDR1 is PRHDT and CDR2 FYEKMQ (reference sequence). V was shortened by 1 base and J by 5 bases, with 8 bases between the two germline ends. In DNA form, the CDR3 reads TGTGCCAGCAGCTTAGAAAGGGTATATGGCTACACCTTC. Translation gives CASSLERVYGYTF. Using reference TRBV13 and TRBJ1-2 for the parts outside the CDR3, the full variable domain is AAGVIQSPRHLIKEKRETATLKCYPIPRHDTVYWYQQGPGQDPQFLISFYEKMQSDKGSIPDRFSAQQFSDYHSELNMSSLELGDSALYFCASSLERVYGYTFGSGTRLTVV.

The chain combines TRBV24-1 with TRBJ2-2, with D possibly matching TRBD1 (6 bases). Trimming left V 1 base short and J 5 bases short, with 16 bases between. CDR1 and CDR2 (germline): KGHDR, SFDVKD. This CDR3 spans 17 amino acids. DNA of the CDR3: TGTGCCACCAGTGATTTTGCTACAGGGAAAGGGACCGGGGAGCTGTTTTTT. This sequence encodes CATSDFATGKGTGELFF.

CDR3 loop: CASSLGSGGDKNIQYF. In DNA, the CDR3 is TGTGCCAGCAGCTTAGGTTCCGGGGGAGACAAAAACATTCAGTACTTC. V and J are TRBV7-9 and TRBJ2-4, with D maybe TRBD2 (6 bases). This CDR3 region has 16 residues. V was pared by 1 base and J by 3 bases, with 13 bases between. Germline loops: CDR1 SEHNR, CDR2 FQNEAQ (reference sequence).

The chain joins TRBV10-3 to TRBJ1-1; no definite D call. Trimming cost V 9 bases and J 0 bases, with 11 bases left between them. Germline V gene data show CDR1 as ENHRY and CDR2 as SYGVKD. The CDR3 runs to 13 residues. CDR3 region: CAMGNRLNTEAFF. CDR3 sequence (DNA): TGTGCCATGGGGAACAGATTGAACACTGAAGCTTTCTTT.

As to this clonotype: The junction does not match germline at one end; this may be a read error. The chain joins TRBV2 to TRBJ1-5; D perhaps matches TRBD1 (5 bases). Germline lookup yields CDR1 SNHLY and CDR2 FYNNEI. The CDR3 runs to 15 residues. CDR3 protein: CASREAGRSNQPQHF. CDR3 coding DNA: TGTGCCAGCAGAGAAGCAGGGCGGAGCAATCAGCCCCAGCATTTT.

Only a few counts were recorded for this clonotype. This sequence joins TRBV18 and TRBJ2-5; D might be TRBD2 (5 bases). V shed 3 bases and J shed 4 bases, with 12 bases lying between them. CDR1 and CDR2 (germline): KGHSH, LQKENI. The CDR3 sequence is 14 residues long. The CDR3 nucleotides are TGTGCCAGCTCACCGGAGGCCAGCGGAGAGACCCAGTACTTC. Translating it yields CASSPEASGETQYF. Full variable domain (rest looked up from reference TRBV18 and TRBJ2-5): NAGVMQNPRHLVRRRGQEARLRCSPMKGHSHVYWYRQLPEEGLKFMVYLQKENIIDESGMPKERFSAEFPKEGPSILRIQQVVRGDSAAYFCASSPEASGETQYFGPGTRLLVL.

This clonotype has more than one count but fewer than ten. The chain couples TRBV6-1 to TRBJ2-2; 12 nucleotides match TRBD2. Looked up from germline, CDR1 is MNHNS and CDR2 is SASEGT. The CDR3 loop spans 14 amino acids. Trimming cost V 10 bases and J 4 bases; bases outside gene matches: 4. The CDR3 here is CATSSGGVTGELFF. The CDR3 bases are TGTGCCACCTCTAGCGGGGGGGTCACCGGGGAGCTGTTTTTT.

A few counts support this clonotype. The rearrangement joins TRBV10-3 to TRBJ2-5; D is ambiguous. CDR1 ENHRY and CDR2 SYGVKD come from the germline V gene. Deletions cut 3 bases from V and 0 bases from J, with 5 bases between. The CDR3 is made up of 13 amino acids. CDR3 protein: CAISDGYQETQYF. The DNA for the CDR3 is TGTGCCATCAGTGATGGTTACCAAGAGACCCAGTACTTC.

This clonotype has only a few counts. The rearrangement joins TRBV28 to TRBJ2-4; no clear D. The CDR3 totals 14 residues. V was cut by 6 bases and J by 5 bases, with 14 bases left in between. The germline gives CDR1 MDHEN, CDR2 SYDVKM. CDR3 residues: CASRLTIDQNIQYF. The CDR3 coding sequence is TGTGCCAGCAGACTAACCATAGACCAAAACATTCAGTACTTC.

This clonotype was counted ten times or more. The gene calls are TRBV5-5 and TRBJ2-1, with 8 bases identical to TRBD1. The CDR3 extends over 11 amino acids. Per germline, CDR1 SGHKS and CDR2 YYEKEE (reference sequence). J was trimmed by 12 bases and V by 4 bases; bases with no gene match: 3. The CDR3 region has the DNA TGTGCCAGCAGCGGACAGGGTCTGCAGTTCTTC. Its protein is CASSGQGLQFF.

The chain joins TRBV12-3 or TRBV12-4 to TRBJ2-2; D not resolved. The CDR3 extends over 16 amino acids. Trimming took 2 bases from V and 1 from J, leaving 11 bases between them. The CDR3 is CASSLSRQENTGELFF. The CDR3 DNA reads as TGTGCCAGCAGTTTATCTCGGCAGGAGAACACCGGGGAGCTGTTTTTT.

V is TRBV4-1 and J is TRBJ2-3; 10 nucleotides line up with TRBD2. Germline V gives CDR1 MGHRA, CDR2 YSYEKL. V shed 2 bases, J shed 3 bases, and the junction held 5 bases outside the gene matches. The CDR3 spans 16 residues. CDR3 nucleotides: TGCGCCAGCAGCCAATTGACTAGCGGGTTGACAGATACGCAGTATTTT. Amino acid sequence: CASSQLTSGLTDTQYF.

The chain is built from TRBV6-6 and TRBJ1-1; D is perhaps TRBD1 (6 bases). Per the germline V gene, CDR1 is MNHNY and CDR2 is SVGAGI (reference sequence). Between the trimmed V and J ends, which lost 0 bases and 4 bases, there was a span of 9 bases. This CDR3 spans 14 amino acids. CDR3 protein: CASSYSRTATEAFF. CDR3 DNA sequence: TGTGCCAGCAGTTACTCGAGGACAGCCACTGAAGCTTTCTTT.

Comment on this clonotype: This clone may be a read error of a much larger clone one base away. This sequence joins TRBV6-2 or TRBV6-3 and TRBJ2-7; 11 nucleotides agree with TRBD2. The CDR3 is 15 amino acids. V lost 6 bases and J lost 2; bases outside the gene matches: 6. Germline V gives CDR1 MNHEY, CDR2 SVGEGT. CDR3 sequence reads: CASSTTSGGTYEQYV. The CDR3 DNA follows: TGTGCCAGCAGCACCACTAGCGGGGGAACCTACGAGCAGTACGTC.

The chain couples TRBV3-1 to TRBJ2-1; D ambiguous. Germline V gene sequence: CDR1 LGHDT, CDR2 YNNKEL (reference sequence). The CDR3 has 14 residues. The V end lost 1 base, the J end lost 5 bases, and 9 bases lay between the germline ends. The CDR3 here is CASSQVGVDNEQFF. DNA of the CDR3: TGTGCCAGCAGCCAAGTCGGAGTTGACAATGAGCAGTTCTTC.

The CDR3 DNA follows: TGTGCCAGCAGTTACTACAGGGTTGGCGAAAAACTGTTTTTT. Translated, it gives CASSYYRVGEKLFF. The V and J genes are TRBV6-5 and TRBJ1-4; the D gene is possibly TRBD1 (6 bases). The CDR3 length is 14 residues. The germline gives CDR1 MNHEY, CDR2 SVGAGI. The V end lost 1 base, the J end lost 8 bases, and 11 bases lay between the germline ends.

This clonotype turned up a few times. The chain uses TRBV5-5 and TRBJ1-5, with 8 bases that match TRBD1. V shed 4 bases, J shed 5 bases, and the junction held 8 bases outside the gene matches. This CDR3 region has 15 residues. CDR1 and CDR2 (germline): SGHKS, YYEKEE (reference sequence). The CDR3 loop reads CASSLDRGVYQPQHF. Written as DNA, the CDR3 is TGTGCCAGCAGCCTCGACAGGGGAGTCTATCAGCCCCAGCATTTT. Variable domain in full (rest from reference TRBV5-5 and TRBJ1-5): DAGVTQSPTHLIKTRGQQVTLRCSPISGHKSVSWYQQVLGQGPQFIFQYYEKEERGRGNFPDRFSARQFPNYSSELNVNALLLGDSALYLCASSLDRGVYQPQHFGDGTRLSIL.

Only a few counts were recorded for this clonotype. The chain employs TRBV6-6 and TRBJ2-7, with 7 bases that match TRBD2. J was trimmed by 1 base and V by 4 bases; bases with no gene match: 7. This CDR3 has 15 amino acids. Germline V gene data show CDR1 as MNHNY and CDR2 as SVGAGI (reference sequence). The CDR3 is CASSFGGGGSYEQYV. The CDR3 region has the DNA TGTGCCAGCAGTTTCGGTGGGGGGGGATCCTACGAGCAGTACGTC.

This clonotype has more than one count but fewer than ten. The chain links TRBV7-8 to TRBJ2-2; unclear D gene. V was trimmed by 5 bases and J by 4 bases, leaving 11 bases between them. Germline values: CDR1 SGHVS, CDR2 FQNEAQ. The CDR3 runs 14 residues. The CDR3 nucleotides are TGTGCCAGCAGCCTATTCGCAACCACCGGGGAGCTGTTTTTT. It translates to CASSLFATTGELFF. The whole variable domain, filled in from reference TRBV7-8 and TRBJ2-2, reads GAGVSQSPRYKVAKRGQDVALRCDPISGHVSLFWYQQALGQGPEFLTYFQNEAQLDKSGLPSDRFFAERPEGSVSTLKIQRTQQEDSAVYLCASSLFATTGELFFGEGSRLTVL.

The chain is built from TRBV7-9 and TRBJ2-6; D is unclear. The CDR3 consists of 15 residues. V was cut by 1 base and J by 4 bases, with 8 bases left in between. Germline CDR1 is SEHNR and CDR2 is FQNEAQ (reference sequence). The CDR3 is CASSLEEEGANVLTF. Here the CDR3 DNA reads TGTGCCAGCAGCTTAGAGGAAGAGGGGGCCAACGTCCTGACTTTC.